This T cell receptor beta chain was observed in a study of cytomegalovirus exposure and HLA in healthy donors. Regarding the study as a whole: Data from an earlier analysis indicated that most TCR beta V segments were productive either about 90% or about 30% of the time.

As for this clone: Its antigen is undetermined.

This CDR3 is 15 amino acids long. V was cut by 6 bases and J by 2 bases, with 17 bases left in between. The germline gives CDR1 LNHDA, CDR2 SQIVND (reference sequence). PCR primers comprised 60 Vbeta and 13 Jbeta primers. Using immunoSEQ multiplex PCR, the repertoire was profiled, and TCRdb retains in-frame clones only, with some absent. This table has over 200,000 clones, about 83% appearing once. The sequenced material came from PBMCs. The source of this sequence is a human donor in good health. J is TRBJ2-7 and V is TRBV19; a possible D gene is TRBD1 (7 bases). The CDR3 spells CASSLRGDRAYEQYF. CDR3 DNA sequence: TGTGCCAGTAGCCTTCGCGGGGACAGAGCCTACGAGCAGTACTTC. Supplemented by reference TRBV19 and TRBJ2-7, the full variable domain reads DGGITQSPKYLFRKEGQNVTLSCEQNLNHDAMYWYRQDPGQGLRLIYYSQIVNDFQKGDIAEGYSVSREKKESFPLTVTSAQKNPTAFYLCASSLRGDRAYEQYFGPGTRLTVT.